A selection of T cell receptor beta chains follows, all from one sample in a study of shared clonotypes between healthy human individuals. Some clones are missing from TCRdb's copy, which holds only in-frame ones; the method was immunoSEQ multiplex PCR. Here the sample spans approximately 1.5 million clones, about 98.5% being singletons. Sequenced input: naive CD4+ T cells sorted from blood. These receptor sequences come from a man aged 30-40 years in good health. Each CDR3 is given with its conserved first and last residue. D genes are given only for firm matches. Only part of the rows carry a size: once, few, many, or a class if the clone is expanded.

j_gene: TRBJ2-7
d_gene: NA
v_gene: TRBV5-1
abundance: once
CDR3nt: TGCGCCAGCAGCTTGGGGGCAGGGAAGTCCTACGAGCAGTACTTC
CDR3aa: CASSLGAGKSYEQYF

j_gene: TRBJ2-3
d_gene: NA
v_gene: TRBV7-9
abundance: NA
CDR3nt: TGTGCCAGCAGCTTAGCTCCGACTAGTTTCACAGATACGCAGTATTTT
CDR3aa: CASSLAPTSFTDTQYF

j_gene: TRBJ2-1
d_gene: NA
v_gene: TRBV6-1
abundance: NA
CDR3nt: TGTGCCAGCCGGGGGCTGCCTTACAATGAGCAGTTCTTC
CDR3aa: CASRGLPYNEQFF

j_gene: TRBJ2-5
d_gene: TRBD1
v_gene: TRBV6-5
abundance: NA
CDR3nt: TGTGCCAGCAGGAGGGGACAGTTGCAAGAGACCCAGTACTTC
CDR3aa: CASRRGQLQETQYF

j_gene: TRBJ1-3
d_gene: NA
v_gene: TRBV14
abundance: NA
CDR3nt: TGTGCCAGCAGCCAAGATTCGGCTAGCTCTGGAAACACCATATATTTT
CDR3aa: CASSQDSASSGNTIYF

j_gene: TRBJ2-7
d_gene: NA
v_gene: TRBV19
abundance: once
CDR3nt: TGTGCCAGTAGTCAACCGGGACTGAACCTGTACGAGCAGTACTTC
CDR3aa: CASSQPGLNLYEQYF

j_gene: TRBJ2-1
d_gene: NA
v_gene: TRBV9
abundance: NA
CDR3nt: TGTGCCAGCTCCCGTGGTCCCGCGGGTAATGAGCAGTTCTTC
CDR3aa: CASSRGPAGNEQFF

j_gene: TRBJ2-5
d_gene: NA
v_gene: TRBV6-1
abundance: NA
CDR3nt: TGTGCCAGCAGTGAAACGCAGACCCAGTACTTC
CDR3aa: CASSETQTQYF

j_gene: TRBJ2-5
d_gene: NA
v_gene: TRBV5-1
abundance: NA
CDR3nt: TGCGCCAGCAGCTTGGGCAGGGGAGAAGAGACCCAGTACTTC
CDR3aa: CASSLGRGEETQYF

j_gene: TRBJ1-4
d_gene: NA
v_gene: TRBV7-3
abundance: NA
CDR3nt: TGTGCCAGCAGCCCAGGGAGGGCAACTAATGAAAAACTGTTTTTT
CDR3aa: CASSPGRATNEKLFF

j_gene: TRBJ2-3
d_gene: NA
v_gene: TRBV2
abundance: NA
CDR3nt: TGTGCCAGCAGTGAAGCTAGCGTCACAGATACGCAGTATTTT
CDR3aa: CASSEASVTDTQYF

j_gene: TRBJ2-3
d_gene: NA
v_gene: TRBV27
abundance: NA
CDR3nt: TGTGCCAGCAGTCGCCGTGGGGCAGATACGCAGTATTTT
CDR3aa: CASSRRGADTQYF

j_gene: TRBJ2-7
d_gene: NA
v_gene: TRBV7-9
abundance: NA
CDR3nt: TGTGCCAGCAGCTTTGGCACTAGTTCCTACGAGCAGTACTTC
CDR3aa: CASSFGTSSYEQYF

j_gene: TRBJ1-2
d_gene: NA
v_gene: TRBV6-6
abundance: NA
CDR3nt: TGTGCCAGGGCCACAGGGTTTAACTATGGCTACACCTTC
CDR3aa: CARATGFNYGYTF

j_gene: TRBJ2-3
d_gene: TRBD2
v_gene: TRBV27
abundance: NA
CDR3nt: TGTGCCAGCAGTTTAGATAACCCTAGCGGGAGTTTTCGAGATACGCAGTATTTT
CDR3aa: CASSLDNPSGSFRDTQYF

j_gene: TRBJ2-7
d_gene: NA
v_gene: TRBV11-2
abundance: once
CDR3nt: TGTGCCAGCAGCTTATACGGACTTGGGTACGAGCAGTACTTC
CDR3aa: CASSLYGLGYEQYF

j_gene: TRBJ2-7
d_gene: NA
v_gene: TRBV5-4
abundance: NA
CDR3nt: TGTGCCAGCAGCCCCACGCCTTTGACGGGTACGTACGAGCAGTACTTC
CDR3aa: CASSPTPLTGTYEQYF

j_gene: TRBJ1-5
d_gene: NA
v_gene: TRBV6-1
abundance: NA
CDR3nt: TGTGCCAGCAGTGAAGCAGGGGCTAGCAATCAGCCCCAGCATTTT
CDR3aa: CASSEAGASNQPQHF

j_gene: TRBJ2-7
d_gene: NA
v_gene: TRBV5-4
abundance: NA
CDR3nt: TGTGCCAGCAGCTTGGACAGGGTTGCTTCTTCCGAGCAGTACTTC
CDR3aa: CASSLDRVASSEQYF

j_gene: TRBJ2-2
d_gene: TRBD1
v_gene: TRBV7-8
abundance: NA
CDR3nt: TGTGCCAGCAGCATCACCCCGGGACAGGGAGAGGAGCTGTTTTTT
CDR3aa: CASSITPGQGEELFF

j_gene: TRBJ1-1
d_gene: TRBD1
v_gene: TRBV29-1
abundance: NA
CDR3nt: TGCAGCGTTGTGGTCAGGGGGCTGATAACTGAAGCTTTCTTT
CDR3aa: CSVVVRGLITEAFF

j_gene: TRBJ1-2
d_gene: NA
v_gene: TRBV21-1
abundance: NA
CDR3nt: TGTGCCAGCAGCAAACACCGGGACGGTCCCTATGGCTACACCTTC
CDR3aa: CASSKHRDGPYGYTF

j_gene: TRBJ2-7
d_gene: NA
v_gene: TRBV2
abundance: NA
CDR3nt: TGTGCCAGCAGTGAGGGCGGGCATAACTCCTACGAGCAGTACTTC
CDR3aa: CASSEGGHNSYEQYF

j_gene: TRBJ2-7
d_gene: TRBD1
v_gene: TRBV7-2
abundance: NA
CDR3nt: TGTGCCAGCAGCGCAAACCGGGACAGGTTCTACGAGCAGTACTTC
CDR3aa: CASSANRDRFYEQYF

j_gene: TRBJ2-3
d_gene: NA
v_gene: TRBV6-4
abundance: NA
CDR3nt: TGTGCCAGCAGTGATTTTGGGGGTAGCACAGATACGCAGTATTTT
CDR3aa: CASSDFGGSTDTQYF

j_gene: TRBJ2-5
d_gene: NA
v_gene: TRBV5-1
abundance: NA
CDR3nt: TGCGCCAGCAGCGAACAGTATGGGGAGACCCAGTACTTC
CDR3aa: CASSEQYGETQYF

j_gene: TRBJ1-3
d_gene: TRBD1
v_gene: TRBV9
abundance: NA
CDR3nt: TGTGCCAGCAGCGTAGCTACCCGACAGGGATCTGGAAACACCATATATTTT
CDR3aa: CASSVATRQGSGNTIYF

j_gene: TRBJ2-5
d_gene: TRBD2
v_gene: TRBV11-3
abundance: NA
CDR3nt: TGTGCCAGCAGCAGGACTAGCGGGAGTCGAGAGACCCAGTACTTC
CDR3aa: CASSRTSGSRETQYF

j_gene: TRBJ1-2
d_gene: NA
v_gene: TRBV5-1
abundance: NA
CDR3nt: TGCGCCAGCAGCTTGGCGGCAGGGTCCTATGGCTACACCTTC
CDR3aa: CASSLAAGSYGYTF

j_gene: TRBJ2-2
d_gene: TRBD2
v_gene: TRBV28
abundance: NA
CDR3nt: TGTGCCAGCAGTCCGTTTGGACTAGCGCCCGGGGAGCTGTTTTTT
CDR3aa: CASSPFGLAPGELFF

j_gene: TRBJ2-3
d_gene: NA
v_gene: TRBV10-3
abundance: NA
CDR3nt: TGTGCCATCAGTGAGTCACTGGATACGCAGTATTTT
CDR3aa: CAISESLDTQYF

j_gene: TRBJ1-4
d_gene: NA
v_gene: TRBV5-1
abundance: once
CDR3nt: TGCGCCAGCAGCTTGGGGGTTCAGAATGAAAAACTGTTTTTT
CDR3aa: CASSLGVQNEKLFF

j_gene: TRBJ2-1
d_gene: TRBD1
v_gene: TRBV7-6
abundance: NA
CDR3nt: TGTGCCAGCAGCACGACCACCGGGACAGGCCACAATGAGCAGTTCTTC
CDR3aa: CASSTTTGTGHNEQFF

j_gene: TRBJ2-7
d_gene: NA
v_gene: TRBV28
abundance: once
CDR3nt: TGTGCCAGCAGTTTAGAGGGGCATCCCTCCTCCTACGAGCAGTACTTC
CDR3aa: CASSLEGHPSSYEQYF

j_gene: TRBJ2-1
d_gene: TRBD2
v_gene: TRBV5-5
abundance: NA
CDR3nt: TGTGCCAGCAGCTTGCGGTTGGGAGGGATACTTGAGCAGTTCTTC
CDR3aa: CASSLRLGGILEQFF

j_gene: TRBJ2-1
d_gene: NA
v_gene: TRBV5-1
abundance: NA
CDR3nt: TGCGCCAGCAGCTTGGATGGGGGAGAGCAGTTCTTC
CDR3aa: CASSLDGGEQFF

j_gene: TRBJ1-2
d_gene: NA
v_gene: TRBV15
abundance: once
CDR3nt: TGTGCCACCAGCAGAGGGACACCTTTCCATGGCTACACCTTC
CDR3aa: CATSRGTPFHGYTF

j_gene: TRBJ2-1
d_gene: NA
v_gene: TRBV5-6
abundance: NA
CDR3nt: TGTGCCAGCAGTCGGGGCATGGGGGACCAGAGCCTCAATGAGCAGTTCTTC
CDR3aa: CASSRGMGDQSLNEQFF

j_gene: TRBJ2-6
d_gene: NA
v_gene: TRBV29-1
abundance: NA
CDR3nt: TGCAGCGTTCTGTTGTCTGGGGCCAACGTCCTGACTTTC
CDR3aa: CSVLLSGANVLTF

j_gene: TRBJ2-3
d_gene: NA
v_gene: TRBV5-1
abundance: once
CDR3nt: TGCGCCAGCAGCTCGCTGGGACTCCACAGCACAGATACGCAGTATTTT
CDR3aa: CASSSLGLHSTDTQYF

j_gene: TRBJ2-5
d_gene: NA
v_gene: TRBV5-5
abundance: NA
CDR3nt: TGTGCCAGCAGCTTGGTAGCGCAGGAGGAGACCCAGTACTTC
CDR3aa: CASSLVAQEETQYF

j_gene: TRBJ2-2
d_gene: NA
v_gene: TRBV4-3
abundance: NA
CDR3nt: TGCGCCAGCAGCCAAGATCCCTCCCCCGGGGAGCTGTTTTTT
CDR3aa: CASSQDPSPGELFF

j_gene: TRBJ1-5
d_gene: NA
v_gene: TRBV19
abundance: once
CDR3nt: TGTGCCAGTAGTATCACAGGGAGGGATCAGCCCCAGCATTTT
CDR3aa: CASSITGRDQPQHF

j_gene: TRBJ2-3
d_gene: TRBD2
v_gene: TRBV27
abundance: NA
CDR3nt: TGTGCCAGCAGTTCAGGGACTAGCGGGAGGAGAGATACGCAGTATTTT
CDR3aa: CASSSGTSGRRDTQYF

j_gene: TRBJ1-1
d_gene: TRBD1
v_gene: TRBV9
abundance: NA
CDR3nt: TGTGCCAGCAGCGTAGGAAATCCGGGACAGGGTGCCGGGGACACTGAAGCTTTCTTT
CDR3aa: CASSVGNPGQGAGDTEAFF

j_gene: TRBJ2-7
d_gene: TRBD1
v_gene: TRBV18
abundance: NA
CDR3nt: TGTGCCAGCTCACGAAACGGACAGGGGGCCGGGTACGAGCAGTACTTC
CDR3aa: CASSRNGQGAGYEQYF

j_gene: TRBJ2-1
d_gene: NA
v_gene: TRBV11-2
abundance: NA
CDR3nt: NA
CDR3aa: CASSASGRVGVDNEQFF

j_gene: TRBJ2-2
d_gene: TRBD2
v_gene: TRBV18
abundance: NA
CDR3nt: TGTGCCAGCTCACCTCAACTAGCGGAGACCGGGGAGCTGTTTTTT
CDR3aa: CASSPQLAETGELFF

j_gene: TRBJ2-5
d_gene: NA
v_gene: TRBV11-2
abundance: NA
CDR3nt: TGTGCCAGCAGCAACGGACGACAAGTAGGGCAAGAGACCCAGTACTTC
CDR3aa: CASSNGRQVGQETQYF

j_gene: TRBJ1-5
d_gene: NA
v_gene: TRBV10-3
abundance: once
CDR3nt: TGTGCCATCAATGTCGACCCTAATCAGCCCCAGCATTTT
CDR3aa: CAINVDPNQPQHF

j_gene: TRBJ2-1
d_gene: TRBD2
v_gene: TRBV18
abundance: NA
CDR3nt: TGTGCCAGTCGGGCTAGCGGGATGAATGAGCAGTTCTTC
CDR3aa: CASRASGMNEQFF

j_gene: TRBJ1-5
d_gene: TRBD1
v_gene: TRBV10-2
abundance: NA
CDR3nt: TGCGCCAGCAGTGAACAGGGGGATCAGCCCCAGCATTTT
CDR3aa: CASSEQGDQPQHF

j_gene: TRBJ1-3
d_gene: TRBD1
v_gene: TRBV29-1
abundance: NA
CDR3nt: TGCAGCGCCTTGGGACAGGGGGGAAGAAACACCATATATTTT
CDR3aa: CSALGQGGRNTIYF

j_gene: TRBJ2-1
d_gene: NA
v_gene: TRBV5-6
abundance: NA
CDR3nt: TGTGCCAGCAGCCCAGGGGGGATAGCGGGTTACAATGAGCAGTTCTTC
CDR3aa: CASSPGGIAGYNEQFF

j_gene: TRBJ2-2
d_gene: NA
v_gene: TRBV9
abundance: NA
CDR3nt: TGTGCCAGCAGCGTGGGTCTGAACACCGGGGAGCTGTTTTTT
CDR3aa: CASSVGLNTGELFF

j_gene: TRBJ2-7
d_gene: NA
v_gene: TRBV9
abundance: NA
CDR3nt: TGTGCCAGCAGCGTTGGAAAAAGAGGTCTTATTTACGAGCAGTACTTC
CDR3aa: CASSVGKRGLIYEQYF

j_gene: TRBJ2-5
d_gene: NA
v_gene: TRBV2
abundance: NA
CDR3nt: TGTGCCAGCAGTGCCGGGACACAGTACCAAGAGACCCAGTACTTC
CDR3aa: CASSAGTQYQETQYF